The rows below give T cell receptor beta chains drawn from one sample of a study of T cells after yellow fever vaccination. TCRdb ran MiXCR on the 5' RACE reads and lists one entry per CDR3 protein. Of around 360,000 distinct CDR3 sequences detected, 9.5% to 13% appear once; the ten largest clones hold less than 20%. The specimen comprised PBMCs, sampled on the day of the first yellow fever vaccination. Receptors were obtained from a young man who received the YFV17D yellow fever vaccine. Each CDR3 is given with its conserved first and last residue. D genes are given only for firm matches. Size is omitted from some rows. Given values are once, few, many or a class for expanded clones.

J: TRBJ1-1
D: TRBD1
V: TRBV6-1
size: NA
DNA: TGTGCCAGCAGTGTCCGGGACAGAGGCGCCCTGATCGGTCGCACTGAAGCTTTCTTT
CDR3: CASSVRDRGALIGRTEAFF

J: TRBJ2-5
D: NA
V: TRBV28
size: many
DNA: TGTGCCAGCAGAGGACAGAGGGAGACCCAGTACTTC
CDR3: CASRGQRETQYF

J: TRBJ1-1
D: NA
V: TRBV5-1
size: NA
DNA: TGCGCCAGCAGCCCCTACGTCAGGAACACTGAAGCTTTCTTT
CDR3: CASSPYVRNTEAFF

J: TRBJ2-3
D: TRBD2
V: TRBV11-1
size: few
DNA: TGTGCCAGCAACTTAGCTAGCGGGGGGCCCTCTAGCACAGATACGCAGTATTTT
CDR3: CASNLASGGPSSTDTQYF

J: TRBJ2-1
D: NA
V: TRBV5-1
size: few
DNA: TGCGCCAGCAGCTCCCAGCTAAGACGGGAGCAGTTCTTC
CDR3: CASSSQLRREQFF

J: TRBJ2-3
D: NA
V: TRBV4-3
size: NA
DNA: TGCGCCAGCAGCCAAGAAATTACGTTCACTAGCACAGATACGCAGTATTTT
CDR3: CASSQEITFTSTDTQYF

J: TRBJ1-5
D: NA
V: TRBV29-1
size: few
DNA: TGCAGCGTCGGCCGATCCGGGACGGACCATCAGCCCCAGCATTTT
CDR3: CSVGRSGTDHQPQHF

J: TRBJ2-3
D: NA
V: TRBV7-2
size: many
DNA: TGTGCCAGCAGCTCGGGCCCTCCAGATACGCAGTATTTT
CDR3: CASSSGPPDTQYF

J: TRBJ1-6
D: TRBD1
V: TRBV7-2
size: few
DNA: TGTGCCAGCAGCTTTCCCGGCAGGGGGTTCAATTCACCCCTCCACTTT
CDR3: CASSFPGRGFNSPLHF

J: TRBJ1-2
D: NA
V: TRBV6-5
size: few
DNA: TGTGCCAGCAGTTACAATAATTTGGTCGGCTACACCTTC
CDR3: CASSYNNLVGYTF

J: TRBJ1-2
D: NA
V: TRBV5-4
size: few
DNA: TGTGCCAGCAGCTTGATTAGCGACAGACTAAACTATGGCTACACCTTC
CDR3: CASSLISDRLNYGYTF

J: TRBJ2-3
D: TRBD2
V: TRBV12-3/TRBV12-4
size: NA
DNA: TGTGCCAGCAGGTATCGCGGGGGGGACGATACGCAGTATTTT
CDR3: CASRYRGGDDTQYF

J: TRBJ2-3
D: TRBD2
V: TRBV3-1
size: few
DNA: TGTGCCAGCAGCCAAGATCCCCTAGCGGGGGTCACAGATACGCAGTATTTT
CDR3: CASSQDPLAGVTDTQYF

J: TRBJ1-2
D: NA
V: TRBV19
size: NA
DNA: TGTGCCAGTACCGCAAACTATGGCTACACCTTC
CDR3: CASTANYGYTF

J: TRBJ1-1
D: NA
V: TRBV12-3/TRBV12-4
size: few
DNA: TGTGCCAGCAGTTTGATGGGACACATGAACACTGAAGCTTTCTTT
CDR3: CASSLMGHMNTEAFF

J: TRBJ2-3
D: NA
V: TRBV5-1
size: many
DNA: TGCGCCAGCAGCTTGGGGGGCGGGGGCCAGGATACGCAGTATTTT
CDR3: CASSLGGGGQDTQYF

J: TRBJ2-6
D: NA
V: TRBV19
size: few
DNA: TGTGCCAGTAGTATTGGGGGATTAGGGGCCAACGTCCTGACTTTC
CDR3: CASSIGGLGANVLTF

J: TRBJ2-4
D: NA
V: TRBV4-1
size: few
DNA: TGCGCCAGCAGCCACCAGACGGTAGACAAAAACATTCAGTACTTC
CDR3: CASSHQTVDKNIQYF

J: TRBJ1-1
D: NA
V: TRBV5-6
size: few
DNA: TGTGCCAGCAGCTTGGATCAGGGGAATGGTTGGACTGAAGCTTTCTTT
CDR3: CASSLDQGNGWTEAFF

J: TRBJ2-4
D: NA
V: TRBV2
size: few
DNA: TGTGCCAGCAGAAAGGGGGTCTTAGCCAAAAACATTCAGTACTTC
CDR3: CASRKGVLAKNIQYF

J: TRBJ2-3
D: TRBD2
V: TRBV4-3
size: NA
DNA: TGCGCCAGCAGCCACACTAGCGGGGGGCGCACAGATACGCAGTATTTT
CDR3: CASSHTSGGRTDTQYF

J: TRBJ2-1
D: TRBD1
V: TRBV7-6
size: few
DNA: TGTGCCAGCAGCTGGGACAGGGCTTACAATGAGCAGTTCTTC
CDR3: CASSWDRAYNEQFF

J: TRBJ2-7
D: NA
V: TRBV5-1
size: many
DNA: TGCGCCAGCAGCTTGTTAGGGACCTACGAGCAGTACTTC
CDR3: CASSLLGTYEQYF

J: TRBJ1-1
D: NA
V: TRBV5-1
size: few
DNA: TGCGCCAGCTCGGCCAGTATTTTTGCTGAAGCTTTCTTT
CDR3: CASSASIFAEAFF

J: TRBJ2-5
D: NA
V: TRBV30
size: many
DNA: TGTGCCTGGAGTTTGGCTGGCTTGGAGACCCAGTACTTC
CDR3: CAWSLAGLETQYF

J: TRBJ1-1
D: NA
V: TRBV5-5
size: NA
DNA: TGTGCCAGCAGCTTTTTCCATGCAGGATTGAACACTGAAGCTTTCTTT
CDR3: CASSFFHAGLNTEAFF

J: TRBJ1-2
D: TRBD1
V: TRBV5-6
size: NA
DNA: TGTGCCAGCAGCTTTGACAGGGGGCGAGGCAGCTACACCTTC
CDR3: CASSFDRGRGSYTF

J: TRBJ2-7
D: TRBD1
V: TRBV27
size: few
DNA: TGTGCCAGCAGGACGGACAGGGGAGGGGGCGAGCAGTACTTC
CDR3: CASRTDRGGGEQYF

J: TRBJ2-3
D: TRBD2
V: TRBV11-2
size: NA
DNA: TGTGCCAGCAGCTCCTTAGCGGGGGCCGGGGATACGCCGTATTTT
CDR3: CASSSLAGAGDTPYF

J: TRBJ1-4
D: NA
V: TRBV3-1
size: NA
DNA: TGTGCCAGCAGCCAAGATACCGGGGGAGGGAATGAAAAACTGTTTTTT
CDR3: CASSQDTGGGNEKLFF

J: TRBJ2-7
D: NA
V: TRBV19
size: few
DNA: TGTGCCAGTAGTACCTGGACATCCGAGCAGTACTTC
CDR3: CASSTWTSEQYF

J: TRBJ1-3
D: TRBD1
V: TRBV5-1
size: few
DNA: TGCGCCAGCAGCACACAGGGGGGGCTACTGTCTGGAAACACCATATATTTT
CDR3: CASSTQGGLLSGNTIYF

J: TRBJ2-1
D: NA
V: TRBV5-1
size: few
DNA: TGCGCCAGCAGCCCCGGGGCCTACAATGAGCAGTTCTTC
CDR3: CASSPGAYNEQFF

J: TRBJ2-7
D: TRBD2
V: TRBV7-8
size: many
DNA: TGTGCCAGCAGCTTGGAAGCGGGGGGCTCCTACGAGCAGTACTTC
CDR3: CASSLEAGGSYEQYF

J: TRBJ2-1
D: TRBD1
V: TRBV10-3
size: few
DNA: TGTGCCATCAGTGAGTCGATGGTGGGACAGGGAGGGAATGAGCAGTTCTTC
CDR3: CAISESMVGQGGNEQFF

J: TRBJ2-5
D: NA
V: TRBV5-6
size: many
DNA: TGTGCCAGCAGCTTATTCGGGACCCAGTACTTC
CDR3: CASSLFGTQYF

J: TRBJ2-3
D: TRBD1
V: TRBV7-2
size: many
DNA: TGTGCCAGCAGCTTCGACAGGGGAACAGATACGCAGTATTTT
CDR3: CASSFDRGTDTQYF

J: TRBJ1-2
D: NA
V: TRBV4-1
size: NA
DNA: TGCGCCAGCAGCCAGGTGGTGGTCCTCGGTGGCTACACCTTC
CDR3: CASSQVVVLGGYTF

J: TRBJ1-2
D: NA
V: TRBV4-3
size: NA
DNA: TGCGCCAGCAGCCAAGAACATGGGGATAACTATGGCTACACCTTC
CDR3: CASSQEHGDNYGYTF

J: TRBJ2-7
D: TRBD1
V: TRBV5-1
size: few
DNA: TGCGCCAGCAGCTTTAGGGGACAGGGAAAGTCCTACGAGCAGTACTTC
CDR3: CASSFRGQGKSYEQYF